Below, 32 T cell receptor beta chains from the same sample are listed, as sequenced in a study of T cell repertoires in cytomegalovirus infection. Their cognate antigens are unknown. TCRdb processed the reads anew with MiXCR; each CDR3 protein has one entry. The data show some 700,000 distinct CDR3 sequences, approximately 33% seen once. Sequences were derived from cultured PBMCs, sampled from culture after CMV antigen stimulation. The receptors shown here come from a human donor in good health (CMV status not recorded). Some clones in this sample may be carry-over from other donors' samples.

This clonotype was seen a few times. The chain has TRBV15 and TRBJ1-6; D not resolved. Trimming left V 0 bases short and J 6 bases short, with 15 bases between. CDR1 and CDR2 from the germline V gene are LNHNV and YYDKDF (reference sequence). The CDR3 runs 17 residues. The CDR3 sequence: CATSRDRAGKGNSPLHF. CDR3 in DNA: TGTGCCACCAGCAGAGATCGGGCGGGGAAGGGTAATTCACCCCTCCACTTT.

The table lists this clonotype with a count of one. This chain uses TRBV9 with TRBJ2-7; D could derive from TRBD1 or TRBD2 (5 bases each). The CDR3 has 15 amino acids. Between the trimmed V and J ends, which lost 3 bases and 0 bases, there was a span of 13 bases. The germline V gene encodes CDR1 SGDLS and CDR2 YYNGEE. The CDR3 region has the DNA TGTGCCAGCAGCGCCCGGGACCGGAGCTCCTACGAGCAGTACTTC. This encodes CASSARDRSSYEQYF.

Worth noting for this clonotype: One end of the junction fails to match germline, which may point to a read error. The V gene is TRBV7-2, the J gene TRBJ2-1; TRBD2 aligns across 7 bases. The length of the CDR3 is 14 residues. Germline V gene data show CDR1 as SGHTA and CDR2 as FQGNSA. CDR3 nucleotide sequence: TGTGCCAGCAGCTTAGGCTGGGACTACAATGAGCAGTCCTTC. Its translation: CASSLGWDYNEQSF.

The chain carries TRBV7-4 and TRBJ2-7; D is perhaps TRBD2 (5 bases). The germline V gene encodes CDR1 SGHVT and CDR2 SQSDAQ. V was trimmed by 5 bases and J by 6 bases, leaving 17 bases between them. This CDR3 is built from 14 residues. DNA of the CDR3: TGTGCCAGCAGCCCACCTTTGGGAGTCGGCGAGCAGTACTTC. Residues: CASSPPLGVGEQYF.

In this sample, this clonotype turned up a few times. The chain uses TRBV11-2 and TRBJ2-3; 8 nucleotides line up with TRBD2. The CDR3 is made up of 15 amino acids. Trimming cost V 3 bases and J 5 bases; bases outside gene matches: 7. Germline loops: CDR1 SGHAT, CDR2 FQNNGV. CDR3 sequence (DNA): TGTGCCAGCAGCTTTGGAAGCGGGAGTGGAGATACGCAGTATTTT. Translating gives CASSFGSGSGDTQYF.

This clonotype has just a few counts. This chain uses TRBV18 with TRBJ2-3; the match to TRBD1 covers 8 bases. The V gene end was trimmed by 9 bases and the J gene end by 4 bases; junction bases not matched to a gene: 18. Germline CDR1 KGHSH, CDR2 LQKENI. The CDR3 loop spans 17 amino acids. The CDR3 coding sequence is TGTGCCAGTCGAATAACGGGACAGGCCCTATATCCAGATACGCAGTATTTT. It codes for CASRITGQALYPDTQYF.

This clonotype was counted only a few times. V usage is TRBV7-8 and J usage is TRBJ1-1, with TRBD1 as a possible D gene (6 bases). From germline, CDR1 is SGHVS and CDR2 FQNEAQ. The V and J ends lost 5 bases and 1 base respectively, with 17 bases between them. This CDR3 has 16 amino acids. The CDR3 sequence: CASSPSGGLANTEAFF. Here the CDR3 DNA reads TGTGCCAGCAGCCCCAGCGGGGGCCTAGCGAACACTGAAGCTTTCTTT.

This clonotype occurred many times. The V call is TRBV12-3 or TRBV12-4, the J call TRBJ1-1; TRBD1 matches at 8 bases. The CDR3 runs 15 residues. The junction had 6 bases not matched to a gene; V was cut back by 5 bases and J by 1 base. CDR3 DNA: TGTGCCAGCAGTCCTACCGGGACAGGGAACACTGAAGCTTTCTTT. Amino acid sequence: CASSPTGTGNTEAFF.

This chain uses TRBV6-1 with TRBJ1-2; D uncertain. Germline assignment: CDR1 MNHNS and CDR2 SASEGT. This CDR3 region has 13 residues. With 3 bases removed from V and 8 bases from J, the gap between germline ends came to 13 bases. The CDR3 bases are TGTGCCAGCAGTGATGCGGGAGGAGAGGGCTACACCTTC. Protein product: CASSDAGGEGYTF.

The CDR3 loop reads CASTPGRDHEQYF. The CDR3 nucleotides are TGTGCCAGCACCCCCGGGAGGGACCACGAGCAGTACTTC. The gene calls are TRBV7-2 and TRBJ2-7, with 8 positions matching TRBD2. Per germline, CDR1 SGHTA and CDR2 FQGNSA. With 7 bases clipped from V and 5 bases from J, the junction kept 7 bases outside the gene matches. The CDR3 is 13 residues long.

This clonotype was detected many times. V usage is TRBV7-2 and J usage is TRBJ1-6, with 7 bases lining up with TRBD1. V was clipped by 3 bases and J by 7 bases; unmatched bases: 6. Germline CDR1 SGHTA, CDR2 FQGNSA. The CDR3 has 15 residues. The CDR3, as DNA: TGTGCCAGCAGCTTTCGACAGGGCGGGAATTCACCCCTCCACTTT. Translated: CASSFRQGGNSPLHF. The full variable domain, in which reference TRBV7-2 and TRBJ1-6 provide the parts outside the CDR3, is GAGVSQSPSNKVTEKGKDVELRCDPISGHTALYWYRQSLGQGLEFLIYFQGNSAPDKSGLPSDRFSAERTGGSVSTLTIQRTQQEDSAVYLCASSFRQGGNSPLHFGNGTRLTVT.

In this sample, this clonotype turned up many times. The gene calls are TRBV7-2 and TRBJ2-5; 7 nucleotides match TRBD2. This CDR3 is 15 amino acids long. Germline V CDR1 and CDR2: SGHTA, FQGNSA. V was pared by 4 bases and J by 3 bases, with 8 bases of the junction left unmatched. CDR3 region: CASSSLGTNKETQYF. CDR3 nucleotide sequence: TGTGCCAGCAGCTCCTTAGGGACTAACAAAGAGACCCAGTACTTC.

The chain couples TRBV15 to TRBJ2-2, with D hard to call. The germline V gene encodes CDR1 LNHNV and CDR2 YYDKDF (reference sequence). V gave up 0 bases and J gave up 3 bases, with 17 bases separating them. This CDR3 has 18 residues. CDR3 region: CATSRDIVKYGDTGELFF. CDR3 DNA: TGTGCCACCAGCAGAGATATAGTTAAGTATGGCGACACCGGGGAGCTGTTTTTT. Variable domain in full (rest from reference TRBV15 and TRBJ2-2): DAMVIQNPRYQVTQFGKPVTLSCSQTLNHNVMYWYQQKSSQAPKLLFHYYDKDFNNEADTPDNFQSRRPNTSFCFLDIRSPGLGDTAMYLCATSRDIVKYGDTGELFFGEGSRLTVL.

V is TRBV2 and J is TRBJ2-7, with a possible D match to TRBD2 (7 bases). Germline values: CDR1 SNHLY, CDR2 FYNNEI. Trimming cost V 0 bases and J 5 bases, with 20 bases left between them. The CDR3 contains 17 residues. The CDR3 region is CASSEATGGRDYNEQYF. DNA for the CDR3: TGTGCCAGCAGTGAAGCGACGGGGGGCCGGGATTACAACGAGCAGTACTTC. Variable domain in full (rest from reference TRBV2 and TRBJ2-7): EPEVTQTPSHQVTQMGQEVILRCVPISNHLYFYWYRQILGQKVEFLVSFYNNEISEKSEIFDDQFSVERPDGSNFTLKIRSTKLEDSAMYFCASSEATGGRDYNEQYFGPGTRLTVT.

The chain is built from TRBV20-1 and TRBJ1-2; D gene ambiguous. The CDR3 loop spans 12 amino acids. V lost 6 bases and J lost 4, with 12 bases in between. Germline lookup yields CDR1 DFQATT and CDR2 SNEGSKA (reference sequence). The CDR3 region has the DNA TGCAGTGCCAACAAAGGATCCTATGGCTACACCTTC. Translation: CSANKGSYGYTF.

This clonotype was counted between two and nine times. The chain is built from TRBV7-6 and TRBJ2-3; possible D gene TRBD1, 5 bases. Germline lookup yields CDR1 SGHVS and CDR2 FNYEAQ. The CDR3 has 16 amino acids. Trimming stripped 1 base from V and 1 base from J, with 12 bases between. The CDR3 here is CASSLGARVRTDTQYF. The DNA for the CDR3 is TGTGCCAGCAGCTTAGGGGCCAGGGTGCGCACAGATACGCAGTATTTT.

This chain uses TRBV6-6 with TRBJ1-6; D is unclear. The CDR3 length is 13 residues. Germline loops: CDR1 MNHNY, CDR2 SVGAGI (reference sequence). V lost 7 bases and J lost 5, with 9 bases in between. The CDR3 spells CASKVLDNSPLHF. In DNA, the CDR3 is TGTGCCAGCAAAGTTCTGGATAATTCACCCCTCCACTTT.

This clonotype was counted between two and nine times. CDR3 sequence reads: CASSLRGQSSYNEQFF. CDR3 nucleotides: TGTGCCAGCAGCCTACGTGGACAGAGCTCCTACAATGAGCAGTTCTTC. V and J are TRBV6-2 or TRBV6-3 and TRBJ2-1, with D maybe TRBD1 (6 bases). V lost 6 bases, J lost 0 bases, and 15 bases lay in between. The CDR3 extends over 16 amino acids. The germline V gene encodes CDR1 MNHEY and CDR2 SVGEGT.

The chain is built from TRBV7-9 and TRBJ2-7; possibly TRBD1 for D (6 bases). Germline V gene data show CDR1 as SEHNR and CDR2 as FQNEAQ (reference sequence). CDR3 length: 16 amino acids. V was shortened by 5 bases and J by 0 bases, with 17 bases between the two germline ends. CDR3 sequence (DNA): TGTGCCAGCAGCACCATAAAAGGGGGTGGCTCCTACGAGCAGTACTTC. As protein: CASSTIKGGGSYEQYF.

The CDR3 loop is CASSSRGRTGELFF. In DNA form, the CDR3 reads TGTGCCAGCAGTAGCAGGGGTCGGACCGGGGAGCTGTTTTTT. V is TRBV12-3 or TRBV12-4 and J is TRBJ2-2; TRBD1 is a possible D gene (6 bases). V gave up 5 bases and J gave up 5 bases, with 12 bases separating them. The CDR3 spans 14 residues.

This clonotype was recorded a few times. The chain carries TRBV12-3 or TRBV12-4 and TRBJ1-1; TRBD1 matches at 8 bases. This CDR3 is 15 amino acids long. Trimming took 4 bases from V and 2 from J; bases not matched to a gene: 6. DNA of the CDR3: TGTGCCAGCAGTTACATCGACAGGGGAAACACTGAAGCTTTCTTT. Translation: CASSYIDRGNTEAFF.

This clonotype has just a few counts. This chain joins TRBV20-1 and TRBJ2-3, with a possible D match to TRBD1 (5 bases). CDR3 length: 14 residues. Germline V lookup: CDR1 DFQATT, CDR2 SNEGSKA (reference sequence). This CDR3 is CSENRGTSTDTQYF. The CDR3 nucleotides are TGCAGCGAGAATAGGGGAACTAGCACAGATACGCAGTATTTT.

This clonotype was seen many times. This rearrangement joins TRBV7-2 to TRBJ1-5; possible D gene TRBD1, 6 bases. CDR1 and CDR2 (germline): SGHTA, FQGNSA. The CDR3 extends over 13 amino acids. V shed 3 bases and J shed 5 bases, with 8 bases lying between them. CDR3 sequence: CASSFRGDQPQHF. As DNA, the CDR3 is TGTGCCAGCAGCTTCAGGGGAGATCAGCCCCAGCATTTT.

The chain is built from TRBV5-1 and TRBJ2-5; TRBD1 matches at 10 bases. CDR1 is SGHRS and CDR2 is YFSETQ in the germline V gene. The J segment lost 1 base and the V segment lost 4 bases, leaving 7 bases of the junction unmatched. This CDR3 contains 16 residues. The CDR3 protein is CASSPYRQGAQETQYF. The CDR3 bases are TGCGCCAGCAGCCCCTACCGACAGGGGGCCCAAGAGACCCAGTACTTC. Full variable domain (remainder filled in from reference TRBV5-1 and TRBJ2-5): KAGVTQTPRYLIKTRGQQVTLSCSPISGHRSVSWYQQTPGQGLQFLFEYFSETQRNKGNFPGRFSGRQFSNSRSEMNVSTLELGDSALYLCASSPYRQGAQETQYFGPGTRLLVL.

V gene TRBV19 combines with J gene TRBJ2-3; the D gene is possibly TRBD2 (6 bases). This CDR3 has 13 residues. CDR1 and CDR2 from the germline V gene are LNHDA and SQIVND (reference sequence). The V end was cut by 5 bases, the J end by 4 bases, with 10 bases between. The CDR3 loop reads CASSGGIADTQYF. The CDR3 DNA follows: TGTGCCAGTAGTGGCGGGATCGCAGATACGCAGTATTTT.

This clonotype was seen more than once but under ten times. The chain carries TRBV15 and TRBJ2-5; 12 bases align to TRBD2. The J segment lost 5 bases and the V segment lost 1 base, leaving 2 bases of the junction unmatched. Germline loops: CDR1 LNHNV, CDR2 YYDKDF (reference sequence). CDR3 size: 15 residues. Here the CDR3 reads CATSRGTSGGETQYF. CDR3 bases: TGTGCCACCAGCAGAGGAACTAGCGGGGGGGAGACCCAGTACTTC.

This clonotype was detected only a few times. The chain carries TRBV28 and TRBJ2-1; D gene uncertain. Germline V gene sequence: CDR1 MDHEN, CDR2 SYDVKM. Trimming shortened V by 3 bases and J by 9 bases, and 18 bases separated the two germline ends. The CDR3 length is 15 residues. The CDR3 reads CASSFAIGWSSEQFF. The CDR3 DNA follows: TGTGCCAGCAGTTTTGCGATAGGGTGGAGCAGTGAGCAGTTCTTC.

This chain uses TRBV7-9 with TRBJ2-1, with D hard to call. The V and J ends lost 7 bases and 0 bases respectively, with 10 bases between them. The germline V gene encodes CDR1 SEHNR and CDR2 FQNEAQ (reference sequence). CDR3 length: 14 residues. For the CDR3, the DNA is TGTGCCAGCATGTTTGTGGGCTCCTACAATGAGCAGTTCTTC. It encodes CASMFVGSYNEQFF.

This chain connects TRBV6-2 or TRBV6-3 to TRBJ2-1; D is unresolved. The CDR3 consists of 13 residues. Between the trimmed V and J ends, which lost 7 bases and 2 bases, there was a span of 9 bases. Per the germline V gene, CDR1 is MNHEY and CDR2 is SVGEGT. The CDR3 DNA is TGTGCCAGCAACAAAGGTGCCTACAATGAGCAGTTCTTC. Translation gives CASNKGAYNEQFF.

The rearrangement links TRBV20-1 to TRBJ2-3; possible D gene TRBD2, 5 bases. The CDR3 runs to 14 residues. V was pared by 5 bases and J by 2 bases, with 14 bases between. Germline CDR1 is DFQATT and CDR2 is SNEGSKA (reference sequence). Here the CDR3 DNA reads TGCAGTGCTTCCGCGGGCTATTACACAGATACGCAGTATTTT. Translating it yields CSASAGYYTDTQYF.

This clonotype showed up many times. This rearrangement joins TRBV12-5 to TRBJ1-1; D gene ambiguous. The germline V gene encodes CDR1 LGHNT and CDR2 FRNRAP. This CDR3 has 12 residues. The V end was cut by 2 bases, the J end by 7 bases, with 8 bases between. CDR3 nucleotide sequence: TGTGCTAGTGGTTTGAACCGGATTGAAGCTTTCTTT. It translates to CASGLNRIEAFF. The full variable domain, completed using reference TRBV12-5 and TRBJ1-1, is DARVTQTPRHKVTEMGQEVTMRCQPILGHNTVFWYRQTMMQGLELLAYFRNRAPLDDSGMPKDRFSAEMPDATLATLKIQPSEPRDSAVYFCASGLNRIEAFFGQGTRLTVV.

This clonotype was recorded at least ten times. The rearrangement joins TRBV7-2 to TRBJ2-1; 9 bases agree with TRBD1. The CDR3 loop spans 14 amino acids. The V gene's germline CDR1 is SGHTA and CDR2 FQGNSA. Losses at the gene ends were 3 bases for V and 5 bases for J; bases not matched to a gene: 2. This CDR3 reads CASSFRTGDNEQFF. CDR3 in DNA: TGTGCCAGCAGCTTCCGGACAGGGGACAATGAGCAGTTCTTC.